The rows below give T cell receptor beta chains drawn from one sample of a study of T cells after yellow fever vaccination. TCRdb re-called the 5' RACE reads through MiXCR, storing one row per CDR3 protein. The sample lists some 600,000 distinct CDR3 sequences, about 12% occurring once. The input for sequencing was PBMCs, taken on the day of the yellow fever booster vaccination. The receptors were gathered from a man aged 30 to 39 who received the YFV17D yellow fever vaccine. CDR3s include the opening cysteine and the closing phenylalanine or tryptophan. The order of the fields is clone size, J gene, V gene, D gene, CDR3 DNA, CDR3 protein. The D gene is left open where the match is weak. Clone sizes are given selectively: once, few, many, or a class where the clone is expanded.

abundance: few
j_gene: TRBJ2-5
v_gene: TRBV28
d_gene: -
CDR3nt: TGTGCCAGCAGTCCATCGGGACAACCTAACCAAGAGACCCAGTACTTC
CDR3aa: CASSPSGQPNQETQYF

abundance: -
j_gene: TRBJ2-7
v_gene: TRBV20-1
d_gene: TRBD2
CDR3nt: TGCAGTGCTAGAGGGAGTAGCGGGAGGGCGTACGAGCAGTACTTC
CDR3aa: CSARGSSGRAYEQYF

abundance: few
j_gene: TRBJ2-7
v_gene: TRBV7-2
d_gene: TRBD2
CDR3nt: TGTGCCAGCAGCTTAGCGGCGGGAGACTACGAGCAGTACTTC
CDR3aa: CASSLAAGDYEQYF

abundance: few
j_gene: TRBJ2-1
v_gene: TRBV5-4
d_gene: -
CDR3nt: TGTGCCAGCAGCTTGGAGGGGGTGGGCCCCGGGGCCTACAATGAGCAGTTCTTC
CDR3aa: CASSLEGVGPGAYNEQFF

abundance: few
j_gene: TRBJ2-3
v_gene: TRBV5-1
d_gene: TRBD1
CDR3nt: TGCGCCAGCAGCCAACGGACAGGGAAGGATACGCAGTATTTT
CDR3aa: CASSQRTGKDTQYF

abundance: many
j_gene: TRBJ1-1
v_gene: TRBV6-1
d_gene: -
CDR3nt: TGTGCCATAACCCAAGGGCCGAACACTGAAGCTTTCTTT
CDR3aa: CAITQGPNTEAFF

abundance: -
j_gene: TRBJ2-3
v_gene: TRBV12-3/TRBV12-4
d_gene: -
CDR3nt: TGTGCCAGCAGCCCTAGCGACCGCACAGATACGCAGTATTTT
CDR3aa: CASSPSDRTDTQYF

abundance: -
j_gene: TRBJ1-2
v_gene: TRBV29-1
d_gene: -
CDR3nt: TGCAGCGTGGGACCCGAGGCAGTCCGCACCTTC
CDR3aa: CSVGPEAVRTF

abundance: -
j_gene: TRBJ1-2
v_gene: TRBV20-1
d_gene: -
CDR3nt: TGCAGTGCTAGTATCTATGGCTACACCTTC
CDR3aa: CSASIYGYTF

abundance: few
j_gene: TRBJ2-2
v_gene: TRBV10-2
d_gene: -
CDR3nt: TGCGCCAGCAGTGAGTTGACAGTAGCCGGGGAGCTGTTTTTT
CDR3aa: CASSELTVAGELFF

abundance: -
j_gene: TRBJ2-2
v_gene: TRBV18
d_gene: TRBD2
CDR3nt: TGTGCCAGCCCATCCCCGGGACTACGCTCGAACACCGGGGAGCTGTTTTTT
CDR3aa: CASPSPGLRSNTGELFF

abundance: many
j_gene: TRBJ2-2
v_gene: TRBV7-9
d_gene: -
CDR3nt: TGTGCCAGCAGCACCGGGGAGCTGTTTTTT
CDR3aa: CASSTGELFF

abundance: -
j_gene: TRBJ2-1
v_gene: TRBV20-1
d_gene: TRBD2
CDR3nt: TGCAGTGCTAGAGGAAGGCGGGAGGGCGACAGCTCCTACAATGAGCAGTTCTTC
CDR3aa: CSARGRREGDSSYNEQFF

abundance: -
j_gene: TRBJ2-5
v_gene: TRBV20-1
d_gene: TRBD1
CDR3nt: TGCAGCCCACAGGGACAGGGAGAGACCCAGTACTTC
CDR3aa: CSPQGQGETQYF

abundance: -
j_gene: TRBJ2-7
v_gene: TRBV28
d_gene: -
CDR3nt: TGTGCCAGCAGTTTTTCGGGTCAGGGTACCTACGAGCAGTACTTC
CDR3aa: CASSFSGQGTYEQYF

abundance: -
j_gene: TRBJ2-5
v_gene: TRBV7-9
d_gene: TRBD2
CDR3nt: TGTGCCAGTTGGACAGGGACTAGCGGAGGAGGACCCCAGTACTTC
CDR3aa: CASWTGTSGGGPQYF

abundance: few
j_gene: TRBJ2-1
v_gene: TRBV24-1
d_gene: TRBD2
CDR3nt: TGTGCCACCAGTGACCTTCTAGCGGGAGCAACAGAGCAGTTCTTC
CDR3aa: CATSDLLAGATEQFF